Following are 10 T cell receptor beta chains from one sample sequenced in a study of regulatory T cells in long-lasting Graves disease (dated by TCRdb to the early 2020s). Library preparation employed multiplex PCR. Instrument used: Illumina HiSeq 4000. To build TCR beta libraries, CDR3 regions were amplified by Arm-PCR using iRepertoire HTBI primers. In-frame beta chains were kept once TCRdb had trimmed the public reads at Q25 with fastp and called clones with MiXCR. Entries are consolidated by CDR3 protein sequence, retaining the most common genes and DNA. For this sample there are approximately 560,000 distinct CDR3 sequences; around 15% appear just once. 12% of the sample rests with the top ten. What this sample's time point label stands for: newly diagnosed GD, antithyroid drugs for less than 3 months. RNA was extracted from PBMCs in TRIzol for both TCR sequencing and RNA sequencing. The same data also went into a second study, on T cells in Graves' hyperthyroidism and ophthalmopathy.

The sequences come from peripheral blood mononuclear cells (PBMCs), collected at new diagnosis, from a patient treated with antithyroid drugs. These receptors originate from a man younger than 35 with Graves disease. Donor details come from another sample of the same person, matched by shared clones.

The rearrangement joins TRBV28 to TRBJ2-7; 7 positions match TRBD1. V lost 6 bases to trimming and J lost 5 bases; unmatched junction nucleotides: 7. The germline V gene encodes CDR1 MDHEN and CDR2 SYDVKM. The length of the CDR3 is 13 residues. CDR3 residues: CASSDRVSHEQYF. The CDR3 DNA sequence: TGTGCCAGCAGCGACAGGGTGTCCCACGAGCAGTACTTC.

This clonotype was observed a few times. The V call is TRBV5-6, the J call TRBJ1-4; D is ambiguous. CDR1 is SGHDT and CDR2 is YYEEEE in the germline V gene. The CDR3 totals 16 residues. The germline V and J ends were trimmed by 1 base and 5 bases, with 15 bases remaining between them. CDR3 loop: CASSLSRSRVNEKLFF. The CDR3 bases are TGTGCCAGCAGCTTGTCGAGGTCCCGTGTCAATGAAAAACTGTTTTTT.

This clonotype was seen many times. The genes are TRBV3-1 and TRBJ2-1; D is perhaps TRBD2 (6 bases). CDR1 is LGHDT and CDR2 is YNNKEL in the germline V gene (reference sequence). The CDR3 has 14 residues. The V gene lost 0 bases and the J gene lost 7 bases, with 10 bases spanning the gap. Written as DNA, the CDR3 is TGTGCCAGCAGCCAAGACGGGGGTCGGAATGAGCAGTTCTTC. Translated: CASSQDGGRNEQFF.

The chain is built from TRBV7-9 and TRBJ2-5; no definite D call. The V end lost 1 base, the J end lost 7 bases, and 10 bases lay between the germline ends. Germline-derived CDR1 and CDR2 are SEHNR and FQNEAQ (reference sequence). The CDR3 covers 13 residues. The CDR3: CASSLVGRGTQYF. The CDR3 DNA reads as TGTGCCAGCAGCTTAGTTGGCCGAGGGACCCAGTACTTC.

V and J are TRBV30 and TRBJ1-1; possible D gene TRBD1, 6 bases. Between the trimmed V and J ends, which lost 7 bases and 0 bases, there was a span of 15 bases. The CDR3 length is 14 residues. Germline loops: CDR1 GTSNPN, CDR2 SVGIG (reference sequence). The CDR3 sequence is CAYGGTFMNTEAFF. Written as DNA, the CDR3 is TGTGCCTACGGAGGGACATTCATGAACACTGAAGCTTTCTTT.

The sample holds many counts of this clonotype. The V and J genes are TRBV7-9 and TRBJ2-5; D unclear. The V gene's germline CDR1 is SEHNR and CDR2 FQNEAQ (reference sequence). Trimming took 4 bases from V and 5 from J, leaving 11 bases between them. This CDR3 comprises 13 residues. Here the CDR3 DNA reads TGTGCCAGCAGCTATACGATGGGGGAGACCCAGTACTTC. Translating it yields CASSYTMGETQYF.

This clonotype was counted between two and nine times. J is TRBJ2-5 and V is TRBV6-5; perhaps TRBD1 as D (6 bases). Trimming stripped 0 bases from V and 2 bases from J, with 16 bases between. Germline assignment: CDR1 MNHEY and CDR2 SVGAGI. This CDR3 has 17 residues. The CDR3 reads CASSYSHRVPTQETQYF. The DNA of the CDR3 is TGTGCCAGCAGTTACTCGCACAGGGTCCCCACACAAGAGACCCAGTACTTC.

The CDR3 loop reads CASSFGAGVTGELFF. The CDR3 DNA reads as TGCGCCAGCAGCTTCGGCGCGGGAGTCACCGGGGAGCTGTTTTTT. J is TRBJ2-2 and V is TRBV5-1; 7 bases map to TRBD2. CDR3 length: 15 residues. The V gene end was trimmed by 2 bases and the J gene end by 4 bases; junction bases not matched to a gene: 5. The germline CDR1 and CDR2 sequences are SGHRS and YFSETQ.

The chain joins TRBV28 to TRBJ2-7; 9 nucleotides align to TRBD1. In germline, CDR1 is MDHEN, CDR2 SYDVKM. CDR3 size: 14 residues. V dropped 5 bases and J dropped 5; count of bases not matched to a gene: 7. The CDR3: CASSPGQGKNEQYF. The CDR3 DNA follows: TGTGCCAGCAGTCCTGGACAGGGGAAAAACGAGCAGTACTTC. The full variable domain, rest sourced from reference TRBV28 and TRBJ2-7, is DVKVTQSSRYLVKRTGEKVFLECVQDMDHENMFWYRQDPGLGLRLIYFSYDVKMKEKGDIPEGYSVSREKKERFSLILESASTNQTSMYLCASSPGQGKNEQYFGPGTRLTVT.

This clonotype was counted at least ten times. This rearrangement joins TRBV6-1 to TRBJ1-1, with a weak D call TRBD1 (6 bases). CDR3 size: 13 residues. Trimming took off 7 bases at V and 3 bases at J, with 12 bases between the two ends. Germline CDR1 and CDR2: MNHNS and SASEGT. The CDR3 is CASNGGRDTEAFF. The CDR3 bases are TGTGCCAGCAACGGGGGGCGAGACACTGAAGCTTTCTTT.